The T cell receptor (beta chain) under discussion was sequenced for a study of T cells in Graves' hyperthyroidism and ophthalmopathy. Overall study context: Before any treatment, at initial diagnosis, peripheral blood was collected. Study-wide results and caveats: Ophthalmopathy was told apart from stable hyperthyroidism by a 13 V-J model.

This clonotype was seen ten or more times. Its target is unknown. The CDR3 is 15 amino acids. Trimming cost V 6 bases and J 2 bases; bases outside gene matches: 5. Not enrolled were patients with uncontrolled infection, other autoimmune disease, pregnancy or lactation. PBMCs were obtained from about 9 ml fresh peripheral blood. From RNA transcripts, TCR beta CDR3 regions were amplified. Primed by the HTBI set, a first-round RT-PCR was run on the TCR CDR3. TCRdb re-called the multiplex PCR reads with MiXCR, one entry per CDR3 protein. The repertoire holds hundreds of thousands of distinct CDR3 sequences, with 18% as singletons.

This rearrangement joins TRBV12-3 or TRBV12-4 to TRBJ2-3; 10 nucleotides line up with TRBD2. This TCR came from a woman aged 50 to 65 with Graves' hyperthyroidism that later progressed to Graves' ophthalmopathy. The source material was blood. This CDR3 is CASSQAGGFTDTQYF. CDR3 nucleotides: TGTGCCAGCAGCCAAGCGGGGGGGTTCACAGATACGCAGTATTTT.